This T cell receptor (beta chain) was observed in a study of PD-1 blockade in classical Hodgkin lymphoma. To note about this clone: Antigen: not known.

Trimming stripped 8 bases from V and 0 bases from J, with 8 bases between. Germline loops: CDR1 SEHNR, CDR2 FQNEAQ (reference sequence). The CDR3 loop spans 13 amino acids. All patients relapsed after autologous stem cell transplantation, and brentuximab vedotin exposure varied. PBMCs were thawed, and CD8+ T cells were then isolated from them by magnetic negative selection. Profiling relied on immunoSEQ multiplex PCR, and the TCRdb table lists in-frame clones only, not all of them. The sample has over 1,500 clones; approximately 82% are singletons. Overall study findings and caveats: Prior therapy or disease activity may underlie the repertoire differences, whose causes remain undefined. The CD4+ diversity rise by C4D1 was clearest in complete responders. Reports indicated that newly diagnosed patients had lower baseline TCR diversity than healthy donors did.

J is TRBJ2-1 and V is TRBV7-9; maybe TRBD2 (5 bases). This clonotype was sampled from a human donor with classical Hodgkin lymphoma. This specimen was CD8+ T cells from blood, taken at baseline. DNA of the CDR3: TGTGCCAGCCGGACTCCCTCCTACAATGAGCAGTTCTTC. As protein: CASRTPSYNEQFF.